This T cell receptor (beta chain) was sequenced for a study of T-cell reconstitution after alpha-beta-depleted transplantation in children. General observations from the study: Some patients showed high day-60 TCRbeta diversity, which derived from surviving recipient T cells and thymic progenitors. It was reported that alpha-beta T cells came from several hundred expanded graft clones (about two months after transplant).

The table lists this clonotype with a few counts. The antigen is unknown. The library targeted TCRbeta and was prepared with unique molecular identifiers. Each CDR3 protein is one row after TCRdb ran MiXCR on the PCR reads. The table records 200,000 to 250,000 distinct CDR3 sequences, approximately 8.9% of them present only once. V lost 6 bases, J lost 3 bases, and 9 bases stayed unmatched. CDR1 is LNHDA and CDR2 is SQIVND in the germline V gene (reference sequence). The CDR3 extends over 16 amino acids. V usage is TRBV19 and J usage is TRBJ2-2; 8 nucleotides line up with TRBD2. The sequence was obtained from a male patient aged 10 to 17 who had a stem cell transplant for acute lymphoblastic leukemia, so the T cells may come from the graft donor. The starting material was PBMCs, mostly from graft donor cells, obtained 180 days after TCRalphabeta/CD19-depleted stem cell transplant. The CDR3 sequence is CASSPFGTRDTGELFF. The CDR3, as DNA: TGTGCCAGTAGCCCCTTCGGGACTAGAGACACCGGGGAGCTGTTTTTT.